This T cell receptor (beta chain) originates from a study of human T cells and chemical hapten exposure. Per the germline V gene, CDR1 is SNHLY and CDR2 is FYNNEI. V dropped 4 bases and J dropped 7 bases, with 11 bases sitting between them. The CDR3 is 14 residues long. Findings of the study overall: The count of PT1 expanded TCRs correlated positively with patch test score.

Library preparation tagged each individual cDNA molecule with a unique molecular identifier. TCRdb analysed the RACE reads with MiXCR anew, one entry per CDR3 protein. Altogether 180,000 or so distinct CDR3 sequences are present, 24% being singletons, with the ten largest covering roughly 2.4%. A note on this clonotype: The antigen is unknown.

The time point was: patch test 3, about 24 weeks after DPC sensitization. Treatment specified: therapeutic diphenylcyclopropenone sensitization with weekly scalp DPC. The sequence came from a woman aged 40 to 50 with alopecia areata. Some clones in this sample may be carry-over from other donors' samples. The sample was whole blood, taken in connection with sensitization to the hapten diphenylcyclopropenone (DPC). The chain has TRBV2 and TRBJ1-6; possible D gene TRBD1, 5 bases. CDR3 bases: TGTGCCAGCAGTGTGGGCAGGGCGAATTCACCCCTCCACTTT. Residues: CASSVGRANSPLHF.